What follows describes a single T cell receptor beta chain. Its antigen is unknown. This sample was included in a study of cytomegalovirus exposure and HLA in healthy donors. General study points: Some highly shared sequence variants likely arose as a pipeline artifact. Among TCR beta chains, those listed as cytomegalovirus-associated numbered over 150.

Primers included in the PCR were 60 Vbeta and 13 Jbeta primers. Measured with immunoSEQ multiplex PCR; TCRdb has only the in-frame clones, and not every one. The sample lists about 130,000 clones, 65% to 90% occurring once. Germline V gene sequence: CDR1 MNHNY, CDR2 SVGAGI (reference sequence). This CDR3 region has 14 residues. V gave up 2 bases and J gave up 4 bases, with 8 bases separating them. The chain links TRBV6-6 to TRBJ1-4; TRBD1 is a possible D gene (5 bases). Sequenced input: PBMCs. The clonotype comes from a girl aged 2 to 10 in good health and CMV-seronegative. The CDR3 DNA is TGTGCCAGCAGTTACGATAGGGGTAATGAAAAACTGTTTTTT. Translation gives CASSYDRGNEKLFF.